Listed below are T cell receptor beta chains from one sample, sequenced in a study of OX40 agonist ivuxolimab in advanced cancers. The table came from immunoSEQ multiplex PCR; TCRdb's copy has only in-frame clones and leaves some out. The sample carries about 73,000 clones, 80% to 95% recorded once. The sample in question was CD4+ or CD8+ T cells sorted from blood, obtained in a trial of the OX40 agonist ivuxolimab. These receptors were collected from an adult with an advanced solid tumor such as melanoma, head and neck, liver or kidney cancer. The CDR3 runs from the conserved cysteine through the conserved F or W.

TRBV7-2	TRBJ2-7	CASSLGGNYEQYF
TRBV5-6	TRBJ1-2	CASSLDRFYGYTF
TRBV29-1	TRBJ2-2	CSVDRENTGELFF
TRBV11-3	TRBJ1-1	CASTQGADTEAFF
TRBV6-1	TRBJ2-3	CASSEAGTEYTQYF
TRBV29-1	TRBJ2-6	CSVRFSPGANVLTF
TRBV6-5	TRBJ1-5	CASSPNGGSNQPQHF
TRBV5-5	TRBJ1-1	CASRRGVGGLGTEAFF
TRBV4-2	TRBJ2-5	CASSQAVQETQYF
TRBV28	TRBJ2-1	CASHSGPAGVNEQFF
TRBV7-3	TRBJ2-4	CASSLTGAEKYF
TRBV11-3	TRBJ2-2	CASSLSGRVGELFF
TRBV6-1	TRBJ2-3	CASSDLAGGRPDTQYF
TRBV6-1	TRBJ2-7	CASRRTSQGSGEQYF
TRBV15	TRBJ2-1	CATSRGQGTYNEQFF
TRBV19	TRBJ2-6	CASTTGTGNVLTF
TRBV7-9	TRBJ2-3	CASRDNTDTQYF
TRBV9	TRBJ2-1	CASSETSGPYNEQFF
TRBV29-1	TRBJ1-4	CSVMTGYDEKLFF
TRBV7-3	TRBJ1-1	CASSAGTGNTEAFF
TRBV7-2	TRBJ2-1	CASSYRYNEQFF
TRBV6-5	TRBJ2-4	CASSYHGENIQYF
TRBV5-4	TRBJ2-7	CASSRQSSGDSYEQYF
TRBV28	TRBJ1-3	CASSLGENSGNTIYF
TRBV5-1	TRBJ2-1	CASSREGPHNEQFF
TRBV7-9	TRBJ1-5	CASSGQGGNQPQHF
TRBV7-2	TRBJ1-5	CASSQDSLNQPQHF
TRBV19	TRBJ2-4	CASTENGKPLAKNIQYF
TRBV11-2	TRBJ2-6	CASSRGRSPGANVLTF
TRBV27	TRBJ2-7	CASRPRQLAYEQYF